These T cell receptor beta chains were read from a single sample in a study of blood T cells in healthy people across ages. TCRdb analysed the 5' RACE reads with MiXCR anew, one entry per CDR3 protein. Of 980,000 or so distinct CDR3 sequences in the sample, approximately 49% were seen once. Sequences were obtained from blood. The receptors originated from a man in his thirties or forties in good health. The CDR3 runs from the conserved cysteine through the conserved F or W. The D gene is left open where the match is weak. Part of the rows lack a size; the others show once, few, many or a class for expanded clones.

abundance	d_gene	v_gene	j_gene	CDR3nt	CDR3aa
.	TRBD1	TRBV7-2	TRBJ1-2	TGTGCCAGCAGCTTAACGGGACAGGGGGCGTTTAACTATGGCTACACCTTC	CASSLTGQGAFNYGYTF
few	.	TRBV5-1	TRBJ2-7	TGCGCCAGCAGCCCCGATGGGCAGTCTGCCTACGAGCAGTACTTC	CASSPDGQSAYEQYF
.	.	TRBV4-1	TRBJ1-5	TGCGCCAGCAGCCAAGGAACCGGCCCTGGCAATCAGCCCCAGCATTTT	CASSQGTGPGNQPQHF
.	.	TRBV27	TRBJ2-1	TGTGCCAGCAGTTTCGCCGGGACGGTACAATACAATGAGCAGTTCTTC	CASSFAGTVQYNEQFF
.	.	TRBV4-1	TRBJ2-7	TGCGCCAGCAGCCAAGAGGGTCGGGCCGAGCAGTACTTC	CASSQEGRAEQYF
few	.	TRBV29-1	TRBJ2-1	TGCAGCTCCCCCGGATGCCCGCAGTTCTTC	CSSPGCPQFF
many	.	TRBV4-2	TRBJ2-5	TGTGCCAGCAGCCAAGATGAGGCCACCCAGTACTTC	CASSQDEATQYF
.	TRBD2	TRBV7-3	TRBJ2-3	TGTGCCAGCAGCATGGGACTAGGAGAGAAGTCTAGCACAGATACGCAGTATTTT	CASSMGLGEKSSTDTQYF
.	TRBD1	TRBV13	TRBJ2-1	TGTGCCAGCAGACCAACGGGACAGGGGCGATACAATGAGCAGTTCTTC	CASRPTGQGRYNEQFF
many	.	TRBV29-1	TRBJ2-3	TGCAGCGTTGAAGATAGGGCAGTAAGCACAGATACGCAGTATTTT	CSVEDRAVSTDTQYF
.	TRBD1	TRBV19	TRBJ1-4	TGTGCCAGTAGTATAGACCGAGCGACAGGGGACTACGAAAAACTGTTTTTT	CASSIDRATGDYEKLFF
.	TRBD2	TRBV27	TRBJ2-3	TGTGCCAGCAGTTTATGGGGGTTGACTAGCGAAGGCACAGATACGCAGTATTTT	CASSLWGLTSEGTDTQYF
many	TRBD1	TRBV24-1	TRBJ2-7	TGTGCCACCAGTGATCCGGGACAGAGCTACGAGCAGTACTTC	CATSDPGQSYEQYF
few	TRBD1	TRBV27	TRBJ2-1	TGTGCCAGCAAAGCTATCCGGGACAGGGGGCGTTATGAGCAGTTCTTC	CASKAIRDRGRYEQFF
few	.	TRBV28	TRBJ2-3	TGTGCCAGCAGCACCGCCGGGGGCAGCACAGATACGCAGTATTTT	CASSTAGGSTDTQYF
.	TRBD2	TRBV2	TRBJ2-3	TGTGCCAGCAGAGGACTAGCGGGGAGAGGTACGCAGTATTTT	CASRGLAGRGTQYF
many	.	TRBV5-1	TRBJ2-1	TGCGCCAGCAGCTTGGTCTTCACGGGATCCTACAATGAGCAGTTCTTC	CASSLVFTGSYNEQFF
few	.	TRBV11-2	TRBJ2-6	TGTGCCAGCGGCTTAGAGGAATCTGGGGCCAACGTCCTGACTTTC	CASGLEESGANVLTF
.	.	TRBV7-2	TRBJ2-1	TGTGCCAGCAGCGGGCGATCTAGCGTCTACAATGAGCAGTTCTTC	CASSGRSSVYNEQFF
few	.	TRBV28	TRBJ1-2	TGTGCCAGCAGTGTACAGGAAGAATATGGCTACACCTTC	CASSVQEEYGYTF
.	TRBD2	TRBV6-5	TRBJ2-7	TGTGCCAGCAGAGGCGGGACTAGCGGCAGTTACGAGCAGTACTTC	CASRGGTSGSYEQYF
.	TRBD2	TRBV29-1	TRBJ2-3	TGCAGCGTTGAACTGAGGGTACACACTAGCGGGGGGGCCACAGATACGCAGTATTTT	CSVELRVHTSGGATDTQYF
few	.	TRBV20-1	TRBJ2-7	TGCAGTGGATTGGGGGCAACCTACGAGCAGTACTTC	CSGLGATYEQYF
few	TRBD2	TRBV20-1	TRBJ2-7	TGCAGTGCTAGGCCCCTTGGGGGGGGATACGAGCAGTACTTC	CSARPLGGGYEQYF
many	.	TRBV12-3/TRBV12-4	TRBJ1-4	TGTGCCAGCAGTTACAAGGCAACAACTAATGAAAAACTGTTTTTT	CASSYKATTNEKLFF
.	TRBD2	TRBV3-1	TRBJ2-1	TGTGCCAGCAGCCAAGATCTACTAGCGGTCTTGTCCTACAATGAGCAGTTCTTC	CASSQDLLAVLSYNEQFF
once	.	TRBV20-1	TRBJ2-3	TGCAGTGCTAGAGATGGCACAGATACGCAGTATTTT	CSARDGTDTQYF
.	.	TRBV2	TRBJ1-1	TGTGCCAGCAGTTATTGGGACACTGAAGCTTTCTTT	CASSYWDTEAFF
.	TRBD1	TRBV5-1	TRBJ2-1	TGCGCCTGCCACCTTGGGACAGAGTACAATGAGCAGTTCTTC	CACHLGTEYNEQFF
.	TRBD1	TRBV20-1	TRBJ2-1	TGCAGTGCTAGTCCAGGGGGCATTCCCAATGAGCAGTTCTTC	CSASPGGIPNEQFF
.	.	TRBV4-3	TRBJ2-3	TGCGCCAGCAGCCAAGATACCGGGTATCGGTCTAGCACAGATACGCAGTATTTT	CASSQDTGYRSSTDTQYF
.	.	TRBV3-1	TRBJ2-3	TGTGCCAGCAGCCAAGAAAGTCGGCCAGCAGATACGCAGTATTTT	CASSQESRPADTQYF
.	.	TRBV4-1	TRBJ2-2	TGCGCCAGCAGCCCAGATAGCGTGGCATTCTACGGGGAGCTGTTTTTT	CASSPDSVAFYGELFF
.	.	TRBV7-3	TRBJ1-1	TGTGCCAGCAGCCCGGGGGCTCTGAACACTGAAGCTTTCTTT	CASSPGALNTEAFF
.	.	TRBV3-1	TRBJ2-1	TGTGCCAGCAGCCAAGCGGCGAGCTACAATGAGCAGTTCTTC	CASSQAASYNEQFF
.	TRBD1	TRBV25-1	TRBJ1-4	TGTGCCGGCAGTGGTGACAGGGATGAAAAACTGTTTTTT	CAGSGDRDEKLFF
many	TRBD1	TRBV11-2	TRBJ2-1	TGTGCCAGCAGCTCTTCGGACAGGGGCGGGGATGAGCAGTTCTTC	CASSSSDRGGDEQFF
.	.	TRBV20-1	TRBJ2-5	TGCAGTGCTAGTCGCACCACCCAAGAGACCCAGTACTTC	CSASRTTQETQYF
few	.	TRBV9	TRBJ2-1	TGTGCCAGCAGCGTAGACGGGGGAGCCTACAATGAGCAGTTCTTC	CASSVDGGAYNEQFF
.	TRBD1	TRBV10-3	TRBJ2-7	TGTGCCATCAGTGAGTCGTTCATGAGGGGACAGGGGGCCCTATACTCCTACGAGCAGTACTTC	CAISESFMRGQGALYSYEQYF
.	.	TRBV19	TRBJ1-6	TGTGCCAGTACCTCAGGACGGGACCATTCACCCCTCCACTTT	CASTSGRDHSPLHF
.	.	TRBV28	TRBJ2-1	TGTGCCAGCAGTTTATTCCAGGCCTACAATGAGCAGTTCTTC	CASSLFQAYNEQFF
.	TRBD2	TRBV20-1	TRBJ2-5	TGCAGTGCTACACGACTAGCGGGGGGGAGAGAGACCCAGTACTTC	CSATRLAGGRETQYF
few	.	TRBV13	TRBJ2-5	TGTGCCAGCAGCTTAAGACAGGAAAACAATGAGCAGTACTTC	CASSLRQENNEQYF
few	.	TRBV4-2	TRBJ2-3	TGTGCCAGCAGCTTAAGGGATAGCGTCACAGATACGCAGTATTTT	CASSLRDSVTDTQYF
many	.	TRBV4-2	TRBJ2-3	TGTGCCAGCAGCCAAGATCTCGGGGTTCGTACAGATACGCAGTATTTT	CASSQDLGVRTDTQYF